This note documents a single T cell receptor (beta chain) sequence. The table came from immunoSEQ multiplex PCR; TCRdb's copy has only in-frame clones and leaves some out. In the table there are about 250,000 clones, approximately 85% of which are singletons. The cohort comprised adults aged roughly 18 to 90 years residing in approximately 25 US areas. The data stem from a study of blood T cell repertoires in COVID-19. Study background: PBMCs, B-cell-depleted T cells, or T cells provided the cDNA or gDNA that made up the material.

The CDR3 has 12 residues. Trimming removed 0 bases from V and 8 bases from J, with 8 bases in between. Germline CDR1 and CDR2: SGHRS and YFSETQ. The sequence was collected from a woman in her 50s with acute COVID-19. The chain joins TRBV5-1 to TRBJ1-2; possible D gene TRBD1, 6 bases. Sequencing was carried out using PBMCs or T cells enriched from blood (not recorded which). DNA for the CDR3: TGCGCCAGCAGCTTGGGGGGGCGCGGCTACACCTTC. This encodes CASSLGGRGYTF.